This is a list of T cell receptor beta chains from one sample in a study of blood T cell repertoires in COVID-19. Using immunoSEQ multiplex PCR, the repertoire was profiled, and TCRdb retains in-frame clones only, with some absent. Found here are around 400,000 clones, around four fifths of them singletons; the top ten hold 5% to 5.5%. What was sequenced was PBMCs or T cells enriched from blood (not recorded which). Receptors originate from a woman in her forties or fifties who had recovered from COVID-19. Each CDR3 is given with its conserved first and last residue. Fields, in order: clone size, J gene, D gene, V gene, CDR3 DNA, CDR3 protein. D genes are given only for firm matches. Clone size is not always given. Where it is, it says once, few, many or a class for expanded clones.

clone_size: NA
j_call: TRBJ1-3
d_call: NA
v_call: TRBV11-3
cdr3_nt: TGTGCCAGCAGCCCAGGGTTTAGAAACACCATATATTTT
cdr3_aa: CASSPGFRNTIYF

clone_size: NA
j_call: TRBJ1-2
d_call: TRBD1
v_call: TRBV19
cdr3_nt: TGTGCCAGTATAGGGGCAGGGGGCTCCTATGGCTACACCTTC
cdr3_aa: CASIGAGGSYGYTF

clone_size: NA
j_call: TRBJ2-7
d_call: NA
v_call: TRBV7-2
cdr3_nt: TGTGCCAGCAGCGAGAGCGGGTCCTACGAGCAGTACTTC
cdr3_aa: CASSESGSYEQYF

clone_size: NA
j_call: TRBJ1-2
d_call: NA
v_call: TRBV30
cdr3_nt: TGTGCCTGGAGTTTAGACAATTATGGCTACACCTTC
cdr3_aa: CAWSLDNYGYTF

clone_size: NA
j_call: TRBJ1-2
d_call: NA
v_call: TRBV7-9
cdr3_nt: TGTGCCAGCAGCCCCAAAGACAATTGGGGCTACACCTTC
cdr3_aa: CASSPKDNWGYTF

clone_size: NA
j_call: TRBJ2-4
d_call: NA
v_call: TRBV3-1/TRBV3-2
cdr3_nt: TGTGCCAGCAGCCCAAGGACTCTAGCCAAAAACATTCAGTACTTC
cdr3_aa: CASSPRTLAKNIQYF

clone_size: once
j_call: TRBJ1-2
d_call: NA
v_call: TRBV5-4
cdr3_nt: TGTGCCAGCAGCTTTTCTCAGGGTATCGGCTATGGCTACACCTTC
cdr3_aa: CASSFSQGIGYGYTF

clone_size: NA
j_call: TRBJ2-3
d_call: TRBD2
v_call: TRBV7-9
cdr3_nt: TGTGCCAGCAGCGCACTAGCGGGTAGCACAGATACGCAGTATTTT
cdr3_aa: CASSALAGSTDTQYF

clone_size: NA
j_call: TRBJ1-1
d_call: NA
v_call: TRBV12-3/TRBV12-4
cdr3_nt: TGTGCCAGCAGACTAGGGAGCACTGAAGCTTTCTTT
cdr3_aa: CASRLGSTEAFF

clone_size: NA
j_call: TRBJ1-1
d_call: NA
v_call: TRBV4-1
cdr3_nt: TGCGCCAGCAGCCAGGGGAGGACTGAAGCTTTCTTT
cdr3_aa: CASSQGRTEAFF

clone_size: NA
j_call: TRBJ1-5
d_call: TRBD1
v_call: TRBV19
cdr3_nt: TGTGCCAGTAGTAGCCTGTTAGGGACAGGGGGGGAGCAGCCCCAGCATTTT
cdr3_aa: CASSSLLGTGGEQPQHF

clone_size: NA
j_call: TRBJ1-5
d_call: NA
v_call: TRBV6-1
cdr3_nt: TGTGCCAGCAGTGAAGCGGGGGGGCATAATCAGCCCCAGCATTTT
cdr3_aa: CASSEAGGHNQPQHF

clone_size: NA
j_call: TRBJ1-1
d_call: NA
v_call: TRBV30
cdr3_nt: TGTGCCTGGAGTAGGAGCGAGGTAGCTTTCTTT
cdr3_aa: CAWSRSEVAFF

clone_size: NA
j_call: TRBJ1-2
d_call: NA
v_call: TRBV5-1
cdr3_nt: TGCGCCAGCAGCTTGGATGGCAGGGCCCCCTATGGCTACACCTTC
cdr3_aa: CASSLDGRAPYGYTF

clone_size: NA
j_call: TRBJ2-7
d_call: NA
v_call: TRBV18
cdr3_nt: TGTGCCAGCTCACACGGACAAGACTACGAGCAGTACTTC
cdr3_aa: CASSHGQDYEQYF

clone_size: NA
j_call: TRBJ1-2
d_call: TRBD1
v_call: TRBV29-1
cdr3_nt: TGCAGCGTCCTAGACAGGGGTGGCTACACCTTC
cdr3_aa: CSVLDRGGYTF

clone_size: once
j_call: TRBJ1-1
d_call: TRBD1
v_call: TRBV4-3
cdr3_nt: TGCGCCAGCAGCCAAGAGTTACCGGGACAGACGAACACTGAAGCTTTCTTT
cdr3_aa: CASSQELPGQTNTEAFF

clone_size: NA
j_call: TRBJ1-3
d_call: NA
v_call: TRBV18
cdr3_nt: TGTGCCAGCTCACCAGGGGCGGGAAGCTCTGGAAACACCATATATTTT
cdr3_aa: CASSPGAGSSGNTIYF

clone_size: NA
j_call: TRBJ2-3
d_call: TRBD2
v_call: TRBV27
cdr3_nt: TGTGCCAGCAGTCTCTCTAGCGGGAGTCATAGCACAGATACGCAGTATTTT
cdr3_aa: CASSLSSGSHSTDTQYF

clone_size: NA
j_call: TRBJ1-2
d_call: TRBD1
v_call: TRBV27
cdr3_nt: TGTGCCAGCAGTCCCTCGGGCAGGGGGACTTACTATGGCTACACCTTC
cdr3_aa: CASSPSGRGTYYGYTF